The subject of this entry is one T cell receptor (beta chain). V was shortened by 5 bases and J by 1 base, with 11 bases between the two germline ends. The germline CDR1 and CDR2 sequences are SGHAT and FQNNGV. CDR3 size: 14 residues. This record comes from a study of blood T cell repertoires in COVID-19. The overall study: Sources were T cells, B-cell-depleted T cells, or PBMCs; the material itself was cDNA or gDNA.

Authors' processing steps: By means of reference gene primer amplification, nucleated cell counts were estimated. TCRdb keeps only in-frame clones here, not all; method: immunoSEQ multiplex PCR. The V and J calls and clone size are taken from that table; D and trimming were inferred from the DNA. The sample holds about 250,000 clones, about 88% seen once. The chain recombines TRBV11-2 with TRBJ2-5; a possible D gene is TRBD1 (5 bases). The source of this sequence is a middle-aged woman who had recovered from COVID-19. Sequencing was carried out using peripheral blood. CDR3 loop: CASSDNRIQETQYF. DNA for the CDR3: TGTGCCAGCAGCGATAACAGGATCCAAGAGACCCAGTACTTC.